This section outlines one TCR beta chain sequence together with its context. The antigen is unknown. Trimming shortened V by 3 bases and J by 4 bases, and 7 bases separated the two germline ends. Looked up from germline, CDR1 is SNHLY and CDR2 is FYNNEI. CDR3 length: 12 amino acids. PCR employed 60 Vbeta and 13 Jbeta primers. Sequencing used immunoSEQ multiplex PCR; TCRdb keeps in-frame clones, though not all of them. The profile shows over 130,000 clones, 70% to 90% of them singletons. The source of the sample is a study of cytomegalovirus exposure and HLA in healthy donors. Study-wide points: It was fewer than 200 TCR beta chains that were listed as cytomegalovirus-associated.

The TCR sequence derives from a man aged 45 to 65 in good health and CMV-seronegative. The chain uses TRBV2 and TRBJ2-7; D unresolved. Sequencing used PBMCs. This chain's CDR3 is CASSEARYEQYF. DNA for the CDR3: TGTGCCAGCAGTGAGGCCCGATACGAGCAGTACTTC.